One sample yielded the 13 T cell receptor beta chains listed below, sequenced in a study of T cell repertoires in cytomegalovirus infection. These receptors' targets are unknown. Using its own MiXCR run on the reads, TCRdb lists one record per CDR3 protein. The profile shows over 250,000 distinct CDR3 sequences, 22% of them singletons. The material was cultured PBMCs, obtained from culture after CMV antigen stimulation. These receptors were collected from a human donor in good health (CMV status not recorded). Some clones in this sample may be carry-over from other donors' samples.

This clonotype appeared a few times. The chain recombines TRBV12-3 or TRBV12-4 with TRBJ1-2; possible D gene TRBD1, 5 bases. The CDR3 is 16 residues long. V lost 8 bases and J 4 bases, leaving 23 bases between the germline ends. CDR3 bases: TGTGCCAGCGGGGGGACGCGGTCCTGGGGTCTCTATGGCTACACCTTC. Amino acids: CASGGTRSWGLYGYTF.

This chain links TRBV2 with TRBJ1-6; tentatively, D is TRBD1 (5 bases). The germline V gene encodes CDR1 SNHLY and CDR2 FYNNEI. V was shortened by 4 bases and J by 4 bases, with 11 bases between the two germline ends. CDR3 size: 15 residues. CDR3 nucleotide sequence: TGTGCCAGCAGTGGATTCGACAGATATAATTCACCCCTCCACTTT. Protein sequence: CASSGFDRYNSPLHF.

J is TRBJ1-2 and V is TRBV20-1; D is possibly TRBD1 (6 bases). The CDR3 covers 13 residues. Germline CDR1 and CDR2: DFQATT and SNEGSKA (reference sequence). The V gene lost 6 bases and the J gene lost 0 bases, with 11 bases spanning the gap. The CDR3 protein is CSAGQQSNYGYTF. As DNA, the CDR3 is TGCAGTGCCGGACAGCAATCTAACTATGGCTACACCTTC.

This rearrangement joins TRBV12-3 or TRBV12-4 to TRBJ1-1, with D hard to call. CDR3 length equals 11 residues. V was trimmed by 3 bases and J by 8 bases, leaving 7 bases between them. The CDR3 bases are TGTGCCAGCAGTTTTTCGAGGGAAGCTTTCTTT. This codes for CASSFSREAFF.

This clonotype was found many times. V is TRBV7-2 and J is TRBJ1-1; 9 bases align to TRBD1. Looked up from germline, CDR1 is SGHTA and CDR2 is FQGNSA. The CDR3 sequence is 16 residues long. The J segment lost 4 bases and the V segment lost 5 bases, leaving 11 bases of the junction unmatched. The CDR3, as DNA: TGTGCCAGCAGCCCCGACAGGGGGGCTATGAGCACTGAAGCTTTCTTT. Translating gives CASSPDRGAMSTEAFF.

V gene TRBV6-2 or TRBV6-3 combines with J gene TRBJ2-3; D uncertain. CDR1 is MNHEY, CDR2 SVGEGT, per germline. The ends were cut back, 9 bases at V and 3 bases at J, with 22 bases in the middle. The CDR3 runs to 16 residues. This CDR3 reads CASSTPPVDPTDTQYF. The CDR3 coding sequence is TGTGCCAGTTCAACCCCACCAGTGGATCCTACAGATACGCAGTATTTT.

The J gene is TRBJ1-2, the V gene TRBV5-6, with D possibly being TRBD1 (5 bases). Germline assignment: CDR1 SGHDT and CDR2 YYEEEE. V was cut by 4 bases and J by 4 bases, with 14 bases left in between. This CDR3 has 14 amino acids. CDR3 in DNA: TGTGCCAGCAGCCCTTCGGGGGGATCCTATGGCTACACCTTC. It yields the protein CASSPSGGSYGYTF.

The count of this clonotype is one. The CDR3 region has the DNA TGTGCCAGCAGTCAGGGGTCCCCCATCTACGAGCAGTACTTC. This translates into CASSQGSPIYEQYF. The chain links TRBV6-2 or TRBV6-3 to TRBJ2-7, with TRBD1 as a possible D gene (6 bases). With 5 bases removed from V and 3 bases from J, the gap between germline ends came to 14 bases. This CDR3 region has 14 residues. The germline V gene encodes CDR1 MNHEY and CDR2 SVGEGT.

This clonotype has a handful of counts. This chain links TRBV6-2 or TRBV6-3 with TRBJ1-2; TRBD1 aligns across 8 bases. The CDR3 spans 14 residues. Germline-derived CDR1 and CDR2 are MNHEY and SVGEGT. V shed 6 bases, J shed 4 bases, and the junction held 7 bases outside the gene matches. CDR3 loop: CASRLTGAVYGYTF. As DNA, the CDR3 is TGTGCCAGCAGACTGACAGGGGCCGTCTATGGCTACACCTTC.

This clonotype was counted between two and nine times. The rearrangement uses TRBV7-9 and TRBJ1-5; weak D call: TRBD1 (6 bases). Germline CDR1 and CDR2: SEHNR and FQNEAQ (reference sequence). The CDR3 extends over 14 amino acids. V lost 4 bases and J lost 2, with 9 bases in between. CDR3 sequence reads: CASSSDRGNQPQHF. CDR3 DNA sequence: TGTGCCAGCAGCTCGGACAGAGGCAATCAGCCCCAGCATTTT.

This clonotype was detected ten times or more. The J gene is TRBJ2-7, the V gene TRBV7-2; D is ambiguous. The CDR3 contains 13 residues. Trimming stripped 2 bases from V and 4 bases from J, with 9 bases between. In germline, CDR1 is SGHTA, CDR2 FQGNSA. The CDR3 nucleotides are TGTGCCAGCAGCTTAAAAGGGTGGTACGAGCAGTACTTC. Its translation is CASSLKGWYEQYF.

This clonotype came up many times. This chain links TRBV7-8 with TRBJ2-5, with 13 bases identical to TRBD2. Germline V gene data show CDR1 as SGHVS and CDR2 as FQNEAQ. V lost 6 bases to trimming and J lost 3 bases; unmatched junction nucleotides: 10. The length of the CDR3 is 17 residues. Here the CDR3 DNA reads TGTGCCAGCAGACCTTGGACTAGCGGGAGAGGAGAAGAGACCCAGTACTTC. This translates into CASRPWTSGRGEETQYF.

This clonotype was picked up a small number of times. This chain connects TRBV25-1 to TRBJ2-2; D is unclear. Trimming cost V 9 bases and J 3 bases, with 8 bases left between them. The germline V gene has CDR1 MGHDK and CDR2 SYGVNS. The CDR3 runs 12 residues. The CDR3 sequence: CASTMDTGELFF. CDR3 sequence (DNA): TGTGCCAGTACAATGGACACCGGGGAGCTGTTTTTT.